This T cell receptor beta chain was captured by sequencing in a study of blood T cells in healthy people across ages. The CDR3 runs 11 residues. Germline V gene data show CDR1 as SGHDT and CDR2 as YYEEEE. V was shortened by 6 bases and J by 5 bases, with 8 bases between the two germline ends. Through a sample-barcoded 5' primer and a J-beta primer mix, a second PCR was run for roughly 6 to 11 cycles. TCRdb passed the 5' RACE reads through MiXCR, listing each CDR3 protein once. The sample holds about 640,000 distinct CDR3 sequences, 58% seen once. Sequences were obtained from blood. The chain recombines TRBV5-6 with TRBJ2-5; no firm D call. The origin of this receptor is a man in his 60s in good health. For the CDR3, the DNA is TGTGCCAGCACTGATGGGGAGACCCAGTACTTC. Encoded protein: CASTDGETQYF.